Presented here are 17 T cell receptor beta chains from one specimen sequenced in a study of cytomegalovirus exposure and HLA in healthy donors. TCRdb's copy holds only in-frame clones and misses some; the assay was immunoSEQ multiplex PCR. The sample comprises roughly 200,000 clones, about 80% of which are singletons, and 2.5% to 3% rests with the top ten. The sequencing sample was made of PBMCs. These receptors came from a woman under 30 in good health and CMV-seropositive.

The chain employs TRBV11-2 and TRBJ2-7, with a possible D match to TRBD2 (7 bases). The CDR3 spans 16 residues. The V end was cut by 7 bases, the J end by 4 bases, with 23 bases between. From germline, CDR1 is SGHAT and CDR2 FQNNGV. This chain's CDR3 is CASTPLGGARGYEQYF. For the CDR3, the DNA is TGTGCCAGCACCCCATTGGGGGGGGCGCGAGGGTACGAGCAGTACTTC.

As DNA, the CDR3 is TGTGCCACCAGCCGAGCCGGGACAGGGGACATAGAGCAGTACTTC. Translated: CATSRAGTGDIEQYF. The V call is TRBV15, the J call TRBJ2-7, with 10 bases matching TRBD1. Germline V lookup: CDR1 LNHNV, CDR2 YYDKDF (reference sequence). The CDR3 loop spans 15 amino acids. The V segment lost 5 bases and the J segment 7 bases; nucleotides outside the gene matches: 11. Together with reference TRBV15 and TRBJ2-7, the CDR3 gives the full variable domain: DAMVIQNPRYQVTQFGKPVTLSCSQTLNHNVMYWYQQKSSQAPKLLFHYYDKDFNNEADTPDNFQSRRPNTSFCFLDIRSPGLGDTAMYLCATSRAGTGDIEQYFGPGTRLTVT.

Only one count was recorded for this clone. The gene calls are TRBV2 and TRBJ2-3; 12 bases agree with TRBD2. This CDR3 spans 16 amino acids. The V and J ends lost 6 bases and 2 bases, in that order; junction bases with no gene match: 6. Germline V gene data show CDR1 as SNHLY and CDR2 as FYNNEI. The CDR3 nucleotides read TGTGCCAGCAGGAGGACTAGCGGGGCCCACACAGATACGCAGTATTTT. Protein product: CASRRTSGAHTDTQYF.

The chain links TRBV25-1 to TRBJ1-2, with D perhaps matching TRBD1 (6 bases). V lost 3 bases and J 8 bases, leaving 13 bases between the germline ends. Germline loops: CDR1 MGHDK, CDR2 SYGVNS. CDR3 length: 13 amino acids. CDR3: CASSEPGGGGYTF. The CDR3 DNA sequence: TGTGCCAGCAGTGAGCCCGGGGGGGGCGGCTACACCTTC.

The chain links TRBV5-1 to TRBJ2-3, with TRBD2 matching 8 bases. This CDR3 contains 18 residues. The germline gives CDR1 SGHRS, CDR2 YFSETQ. V trimming: 0 bases; J trimming: 5 bases; junction bases outside the gene matches: 14. The CDR3 loop reads CASSLGSTGGGRGDTQYF. CDR3 DNA: TGCGCCAGCAGCTTGGGGTCTACTGGCGGGGGGAGGGGAGATACGCAGTATTTT.

The rearrangement joins TRBV5-4 to TRBJ2-3; 9 positions agree with TRBD1. The germline CDR1 and CDR2 sequences are SGHNT and YYREEE (reference sequence). The CDR3 sequence is 15 residues long. V lost 5 bases and J lost 4; bases outside the gene matches: 8. This CDR3 is CASSLPGQGSDTQYF. Here the CDR3 DNA reads TGTGCCAGCAGTTTACCGGGACAGGGCTCAGATACGCAGTATTTT.

The V gene is TRBV7-8, the J gene TRBJ2-7; 13 bases line up with TRBD2. The CDR3 totals 14 residues. V lost 5 bases, J lost 6 bases, and 4 bases stayed unmatched. Germline V gene data show CDR1 as SGHVS and CDR2 as FQNEAQ. CDR3 protein: CASSILAGGLEQYF. The CDR3 nucleotides read TGTGCCAGCAGCATACTAGCGGGGGGGCTCGAGCAGTACTTC.

The V call is TRBV5-6, the J call TRBJ1-2, with D uncertain. Trimming cost V 1 base and J 9 bases, with 16 bases left between them. This CDR3 is 14 amino acids long. The V gene's germline CDR1 is SGHDT and CDR2 YYEEEE. The CDR3 DNA is TGTGCCAGCAGCTTGCGAACTTTCTCAAGTAGCTACACCTTC. Its translation is CASSLRTFSSSYTF. Variable domain in full (rest from reference TRBV5-6 and TRBJ1-2): DAGVTQSPTHLIKTRGQQVTLRCSPKSGHDTVSWYQQALGQGPQFIFQYYEEEERQRGNFPDRFSGHQFPNYSSELNVNALLLGDSALYLCASSLRTFSSSYTFGSGTRLTVV.

The chain is built from TRBV5-4 and TRBJ2-3; D is perhaps TRBD1 (5 bases). In germline, CDR1 is SGHNT, CDR2 YYREEE (reference sequence). V was cut by 2 bases and J by 2 bases, with 12 bases left in between. The CDR3 is 15 amino acids. CDR3 nucleotides: TGTGCCAGCAGCTTTCAAGGGGTCTTCACAGATACGCAGTATTTT. It yields the protein CASSFQGVFTDTQYF.

This clone appeared once. V gene TRBV19 combines with J gene TRBJ1-2; D ambiguous. Germline values: CDR1 LNHDA, CDR2 SQIVND (reference sequence). The V end was cut by 7 bases, the J end by 3 bases, with 15 bases between. The CDR3 is 14 residues long. The CDR3 region has the DNA TGTGCCAGTACCCTCGGGGTATCGGACTATGGCTACACCTTC. Its translation: CASTLGVSDYGYTF.

The chain is built from TRBV29-1 and TRBJ2-1, with TRBD1 identical over 9 bases. Germline V CDR1 and CDR2: SQVTM, ANQGSEA. This CDR3 has 13 residues. After removal of 7 bases from V and 4 bases from J, the junction contained 5 bases not matched to a gene. DNA of the CDR3: TGCAGCGGTGAGACAGGGGGGTACAATGAGCAGTTCTTC. Residues: CSGETGGYNEQFF.

This clone was seen just once. The V gene is TRBV7-6, the J gene TRBJ2-5, with a weak D call TRBD2 (6 bases). Germline-derived CDR1 and CDR2 are SGHVS and FNYEAQ. With 7 bases removed from V and 1 base from J, the gap between germline ends came to 19 bases. The CDR3 contains 16 residues. DNA of the CDR3: TGTGCCAGCACCCAAACTAGCATCGGGAGCCAAGAGACCCAGTACTTC. Translated, it gives CASTQTSIGSQETQYF.

The J gene is TRBJ2-2, the V gene TRBV5-4, with a weak D call TRBD2 (5 bases). Germline CDR1 reads SGHNT; CDR2 reads YYREEE (reference sequence). This CDR3 is built from 16 residues. Trimming shortened V by 4 bases and J by 4 bases, and 17 bases separated the two germline ends. The CDR3 here is CASSPMSIRGTGELFF. The CDR3 DNA reads as TGTGCCAGCAGCCCCATGTCAATCCGGGGCACCGGGGAGCTGTTTTTT.

This chain connects TRBV15 to TRBJ1-1, with no clear D. This CDR3 contains 13 residues. Per germline, CDR1 LNHNV and CDR2 YYDKDF (reference sequence). V lost 6 bases and J lost 3, with 11 bases in between. CDR3 sequence: CATSFGRDTEAFF. CDR3 DNA: TGTGCCACCAGTTTTGGGAGGGACACTGAAGCTTTCTTT.

The chain recombines TRBV5-1 with TRBJ2-7; TRBD1 matches 7 bases. Germline V lookup: CDR1 SGHRS, CDR2 YFSETQ. After removal of 4 bases from V and 7 bases from J, the junction contained 5 bases not matched to a gene. The CDR3 covers 12 residues. The CDR3 sequence is CASSQQGFEQYF. CDR3 DNA sequence: TGCGCCAGCAGCCAACAGGGGTTTGAGCAGTACTTC.

The chain combines TRBV14 with TRBJ1-4, with 7 bases identical to TRBD1. The CDR3 length is 17 residues. The V and J ends lost 0 bases and 5 bases, in that order; junction bases with no gene match: 9. Germline lookup yields CDR1 SGHDN and CDR2 FVKESK. CDR3 nucleotide sequence: TGTGCCAGCAGCCAAGAGGGCTTCCGGGACAGAAATGAAAAACTGTTTTTT. It yields the protein CASSQEGFRDRNEKLFF.

The chain uses TRBV6-6 and TRBJ2-5; the D gene is possibly TRBD1 (6 bases). Germline loops: CDR1 MNHNY, CDR2 SVGAGI (reference sequence). The V gene lost 0 bases and the J gene lost 4 bases, with 15 bases spanning the gap. This CDR3 region has 16 residues. This chain's CDR3 is CASSYSRGGRGETQYF. Here the CDR3 DNA reads TGTGCCAGCAGTTACTCGAGGGGTGGCAGGGGAGAGACCCAGTACTTC.